Below, 14 T cell receptor beta chains from the same sample are listed, as sequenced in a study of blood T cell repertoires in COVID-19. The assay was immunoSEQ multiplex PCR, and TCRdb's table has in-frame clones only and misses some. Of 200,000 to 300,000 clones in the sample, 88% were seen once. The sample consisted of peripheral blood. All receptors derive from a man in his sixties who had recovered from COVID-19.

This chain uses TRBV7-2 with TRBJ2-5; D remains ambiguous. The CDR3 has 13 amino acids. Trimming took off 5 bases at V and 0 bases at J, with 7 bases between the two ends. In germline, CDR1 is SGHTA, CDR2 FQGNSA. The CDR3 coding sequence is TGTGCCAGCAGCCAGTCGTACCAAGAGACCCAGTACTTC. Translation: CASSQSYQETQYF.

This clone has just one count. J is TRBJ1-4 and V is TRBV7-5. TRBV7-5 is recorded as a pseudogene. The CDR3 is 14 residues long. In nucleotides, the CDR3 is TGTGCCAGACGGGATATAGCTGTTTGTGGAAAACTGTTTTTT. Amino acids: CARRDIAVCGKLFF.

The chain links TRBV5-1 to TRBJ1-1; 11 bases match TRBD1. The CDR3 runs 15 residues. Germline CDR1 and CDR2: SGHRS and YFSETQ. With V trimmed by 0 bases and J by 4 bases, 2 bases remained unmatched. CDR3 in amino acids: CASSLAGTGGTEAFF. The CDR3 coding sequence is TGCGCCAGCAGCTTGGCCGGGACAGGGGGCACTGAAGCTTTCTTT.

The genes are TRBV9 and TRBJ2-2; 14 bases map to TRBD2. The V gene's germline CDR1 is SGDLS and CDR2 YYNGEE. V trimming: 0 bases; J trimming: 3 bases; junction bases outside the gene matches: 7. The CDR3 has 19 amino acids. The CDR3 spells CASSVVPGLAGGHTGELFF. CDR3 bases: TGTGCCAGCAGCGTAGTACCCGGACTAGCGGGGGGCCACACCGGGGAGCTGTTTTTT.

V and J are TRBV6-2 or TRBV6-3 and TRBJ2-3, with 8 bases lining up with TRBD2. Germline trimming cut 6 bases from V and 0 bases from J; bases unmatched to any gene: 5. The CDR3 spans 15 residues. Per germline, CDR1 MNHEY and CDR2 SVGEGT. The CDR3 DNA follows: TGTGCCAGCAGCCTGCGGGGGGATAGCACAGATACGCAGTATTTT. Translating it yields CASSLRGDSTDTQYF.

This chain links TRBV5-1 with TRBJ2-1, with 10 bases lining up with TRBD2. The J segment lost 7 bases and the V segment lost 3 bases, leaving 13 bases of the junction unmatched. Germline V lookup: CDR1 SGHRS, CDR2 YFSETQ. The CDR3 is made up of 17 amino acids. Written as DNA, the CDR3 is TGCGCCAGCAGCTCCTTGAGCGGGGGGGTAGGTTCGAATGAGCAGTTCTTC. It encodes CASSSLSGGVGSNEQFF.

This clone was seen ten or more times. The chain joins TRBV19 to TRBJ1-1; TRBD1 matches 7 bases. Germline CDR1 is LNHDA and CDR2 is SQIVND (reference sequence). Trimming took 4 bases from V and 2 from J; bases not matched to a gene: 7. The CDR3 loop spans 15 amino acids. Here the CDR3 reads CASSTRGQINTEAFF. The DNA of the CDR3 is TGTGCCAGTAGTACTCGGGGACAGATTAACACTGAAGCTTTCTTT.

The chain combines TRBV19 with TRBJ2-1, with a possible D match to TRBD2 (6 bases). CDR3 size: 14 residues. The V end was cut by 3 bases, the J end by 12 bases, with 18 bases between. Germline V CDR1 and CDR2: LNHDA, SQIVND (reference sequence). The DNA for the CDR3 is TGTGCCAGTAGTATTGGGGGGTTGGGGGAAGGGCAGTTCTTC. It translates to CASSIGGLGEGQFF. The variable domain in full, completed from reference TRBV19 and TRBJ2-1, reads DGGITQSPKYLFRKEGQNVTLSCEQNLNHDAMYWYRQDPGQGLRLIYYSQIVNDFQKGDIAEGYSVSREKKESFPLTVTSAQKNPTAFYLCASSIGGLGEGQFFGPGTRLTVL.

This clone was picked up one time. The V and J genes are TRBV5-6 and TRBJ2-6, with D tentatively TRBD2 (5 bases). The CDR3 is 18 residues long. V was shortened by 1 base and J by 1 base, with 15 bases between the two germline ends. Germline CDR1 SGHDT, CDR2 YYEEEE. The CDR3 is CASSLSWRNRSGANVLTF. The DNA for the CDR3 is TGTGCCAGCAGCTTGAGCTGGAGGAATCGGTCTGGGGCCAACGTCCTGACTTTC.

The chain combines TRBV6-4 with TRBJ2-3; 8 positions match TRBD2. There are 18 residues in the CDR3. Germline loops: CDR1 MRHNA, CDR2 SNTAGT. The V segment lost 0 bases and the J segment 0 bases; nucleotides outside the gene matches: 8. The CDR3 here is CASSDSSAGGLSTDTQYF. The DNA of the CDR3 is TGTGCCAGCAGTGACTCTTCGGCGGGGGGCCTCAGCACAGATACGCAGTATTTT.

As for this clone: Other DNA sequences of this sample code for an identical CDR3. The chain employs TRBV4-2 and TRBJ1-2; D call uncertain. The ends were cut back, 0 bases at V and 2 bases at J, with 7 bases in the middle. This CDR3 has 14 residues. Germline CDR1 reads LGHNA; CDR2 reads YNFKEQ. DNA of the CDR3: TGTGCCAGCAGCCAAGATCGAGGGAACTATGGCTACACCTTC. Encoded protein: CASSQDRGNYGYTF.

The gene calls are TRBV27 and TRBJ2-1, with TRBD1 identical over 9 bases. Trimming at V came to 8 bases and at J to 3 bases, leaving 8 bases not matched to a gene. The CDR3 consists of 15 residues. Germline assignment: CDR1 MNHEY and CDR2 SMNVEV (reference sequence). The CDR3 loop reads CASPTGTGNYNEQFF. CDR3 nucleotide sequence: TGTGCCAGCCCGACGGGGACAGGGAACTACAATGAGCAGTTCTTC.

The CDR3: CASSPPGQGASGYTF. Written as DNA, the CDR3 is TGTGCCAGCAGCCCCCCCGGACAGGGGGCGTCTGGCTACACCTTC. The rearrangement links TRBV7-9 to TRBJ1-2; 11 bases align to TRBD1. Germline CDR1 reads SEHNR; CDR2 reads FQNEAQ (reference sequence). V was clipped by 5 bases and J by 7 bases; unmatched bases: 9. The CDR3 length is 15 residues.

The chain is built from TRBV12-5 and TRBJ2-5, with 7 positions matching TRBD2. With 6 bases clipped from V and 5 bases from J, the junction kept 12 bases outside the gene matches. This CDR3 has 15 amino acids. The V gene's germline CDR1 is LGHNT and CDR2 FRNRAP. CDR3 DNA: TGTGCTAGTGGCCCCTGGGTAGCGGGCCGGGAGACCCAGTACTTC. Its protein is CASGPWVAGRETQYF.